These T cell receptor beta chains were read from a single sample in a study of blood T cell repertoires in COVID-19. The table came from immunoSEQ multiplex PCR; TCRdb's copy has only in-frame clones and leaves some out. This sample has over 250,000 clones, with roughly 90% found just once. Sequencing input: PBMCs or T cells enriched from blood (not recorded which). These TCRs come from a woman aged 30 to 39 who had recovered from COVID-19. CDR3s include the opening cysteine and the closing phenylalanine or tryptophan. D genes are given only for firm matches. The size entry is marked missing in some rows and otherwise reads once, few, many or a size class.

clone_size: -; j_call: TRBJ1-5; d_call: -; v_call: TRBV30; cdr3_nt: TGTGCCTGTGAATTTCCCAGGGCCCAGGACGTTCTTAATCAGCCCCAGCATTTT; cdr3_aa: CACEFPRAQDVLNQPQHF
clone_size: -; j_call: TRBJ2-7; d_call: TRBD2; v_call: TRBV18; cdr3_nt: TGTGCCAGCTCACCCTACCTAGCGGGTAGCTCCTACGAGCAGTACTTC; cdr3_aa: CASSPYLAGSSYEQYF
clone_size: once; j_call: TRBJ2-7; d_call: -; v_call: TRBV5-1; cdr3_nt: TGCGCCAGCAGCTGGGGACCGGGACAAACCTACGAGCAGTACTTC; cdr3_aa: CASSWGPGQTYEQYF
clone_size: -; j_call: TRBJ2-7; d_call: TRBD1; v_call: TRBV7-2; cdr3_nt: TGTGCCAGCCGCCGGGACAGGGATTCCTACGAGCAGTACTTC; cdr3_aa: CASRRDRDSYEQYF
clone_size: -; j_call: TRBJ1-2; d_call: -; v_call: TRBV19; cdr3_nt: TGTGCCAGTAGTATGCCCCCGAAGGGAGTTAATGGCTACACCTTC; cdr3_aa: CASSMPPKGVNGYTF
clone_size: -; j_call: TRBJ1-1; d_call: -; v_call: TRBV5-1; cdr3_nt: TGCGCCAGCAGCTCGACAAACTTTGTGCACGAAGCTTTCTTT; cdr3_aa: CASSSTNFVHEAFF
clone_size: -; j_call: TRBJ1-1; d_call: -; v_call: TRBV27; cdr3_nt: TGTGCCAGCAGTTGGGCGGGGGGCACTGAAGCTTTCTTT; cdr3_aa: CASSWAGGTEAFF
clone_size: -; j_call: TRBJ2-5; d_call: TRBD2; v_call: TRBV5-4; cdr3_nt: TGTGCCAGCGCCCTCGGGAGGCAAGAGACCCAGTACTTC; cdr3_aa: CASALGRQETQYF
clone_size: -; j_call: TRBJ2-2; d_call: -; v_call: TRBV19; cdr3_nt: TGTGCCAGTAGTAGACAGTACACCGGGGAGCTGTTTTTT; cdr3_aa: CASSRQYTGELFF
clone_size: -; j_call: TRBJ2-5; d_call: -; v_call: TRBV11-3; cdr3_nt: TGTGCCAGCAGCCAACGGGAGACCCAGTACTTC; cdr3_aa: CASSQRETQYF
clone_size: -; j_call: TRBJ2-1; d_call: -; v_call: TRBV7-2; cdr3_nt: TGTGCCAGCAGCTTAGATTTCGGGAGACGGGAGCAGTTCTTC; cdr3_aa: CASSLDFGRREQFF
clone_size: -; j_call: TRBJ1-5; d_call: -; v_call: TRBV2; cdr3_nt: TGTGCCAGCAGTCCGCCGGGGAGGCCCCAGCATTTT; cdr3_aa: CASSPPGRPQHF
clone_size: -; j_call: TRBJ1-1; d_call: -; v_call: TRBV19; cdr3_nt: TGTGCCAGTAGTATAGTCATTAGCAACACTGAAGCTTTCTTT; cdr3_aa: CASSIVISNTEAFF
clone_size: -; j_call: TRBJ1-4; d_call: TRBD1; v_call: TRBV5-1; cdr3_nt: TGCGCCAGCAGCTTGGAGGGACAGGGAGGCGAAAAACTGTTTTTT; cdr3_aa: CASSLEGQGGEKLFF
clone_size: -; j_call: TRBJ2-7; d_call: TRBD1; v_call: TRBV5-1; cdr3_nt: TGCGCCAGCAGCGTAAAGGGACAGGGGGCCTCCTACGAGCAGTACTTC; cdr3_aa: CASSVKGQGASYEQYF
clone_size: few; j_call: TRBJ2-7; d_call: TRBD1; v_call: TRBV6-5; cdr3_nt: TGTGCCAGCAGGTCCGGGACAGGGATTTCTCGGCAGTACTTC; cdr3_aa: CASRSGTGISRQYF
clone_size: few; j_call: TRBJ1-3; d_call: -; v_call: TRBV11-3; cdr3_nt: TGTGCCAGCAGCTCCGTTCTAGGAAACACCATATATTTT; cdr3_aa: CASSSVLGNTIYF
clone_size: few; j_call: TRBJ1-1; d_call: TRBD1; v_call: TRBV7-3; cdr3_nt: TGTGCCAGCAGCTTAACAGGGGGCTTTCGGACTGAAGCTTTCTTT; cdr3_aa: CASSLTGGFRTEAFF
clone_size: -; j_call: TRBJ1-1; d_call: -; v_call: TRBV7-9; cdr3_nt: TGTGCCAGCGGGAGCCGGAACACTGAAGCTTTCTTT; cdr3_aa: CASGSRNTEAFF
clone_size: -; j_call: TRBJ1-5; d_call: -; v_call: TRBV6-2/TRBV6-3; cdr3_nt: TGTGCCAGCAGTTACTGGCGGATCAATCAGCCCCAGCATTTT; cdr3_aa: CASSYWRINQPQHF
clone_size: -; j_call: TRBJ2-7; d_call: TRBD1; v_call: TRBV28; cdr3_nt: TGTGCCAGCAGTTTACGTCCGACAGGGGTTATAACCTACGAGCAGTACTTC; cdr3_aa: CASSLRPTGVITYEQYF
clone_size: -; j_call: TRBJ2-1; d_call: -; v_call: TRBV9; cdr3_nt: TGTGCCAGCAGCGTAGTCCCGGATGAGCAGTTCTTC; cdr3_aa: CASSVVPDEQFF
clone_size: -; j_call: TRBJ1-2; d_call: TRBD1; v_call: TRBV2; cdr3_nt: TGTGCCAGCATTCGACAGGGGAAGAATGGCTACACCTTC; cdr3_aa: CASIRQGKNGYTF
clone_size: -; j_call: TRBJ2-5; d_call: -; v_call: TRBV18; cdr3_nt: TGTGCCAGCTCTCGCGACCTAGAAGAGACCCAGTACTTC; cdr3_aa: CASSRDLEETQYF
clone_size: -; j_call: TRBJ1-1; d_call: -; v_call: TRBV11-2; cdr3_nt: TGTGCCAGCAGCGTCGACAGGTTGAGTGCTGAAGCTTTCTTT; cdr3_aa: CASSVDRLSAEAFF
clone_size: -; j_call: TRBJ2-1; d_call: TRBD2; v_call: TRBV6-1; cdr3_nt: TGTGCCAGCAGTGGGGGCCTAGCGGGAGGTGTTTACAATGAGCAGTTCTTC; cdr3_aa: CASSGGLAGGVYNEQFF
clone_size: -; j_call: TRBJ1-1; d_call: -; v_call: TRBV6-2/TRBV6-3; cdr3_nt: TGTGCCAGCAGTTACCAGGGGCAAACTGAAGCTTTCTTT; cdr3_aa: CASSYQGQTEAFF
clone_size: -; j_call: TRBJ2-3; d_call: TRBD2; v_call: TRBV9; cdr3_nt: TGTGCCAGCAGCGCCAGCGGGAGGGCCGTCGAGGGCACAGATACGCAGTATTTT; cdr3_aa: CASSASGRAVEGTDTQYF
clone_size: few; j_call: TRBJ1-2; d_call: -; v_call: TRBV29-1; cdr3_nt: TGCAGCGTTGCTGGCACCCATCCTAACTATGGCTACACCTTC; cdr3_aa: CSVAGTHPNYGYTF
clone_size: -; j_call: TRBJ2-7; d_call: TRBD2; v_call: TRBV13; cdr3_nt: TGTGCCAGCAGCTGGACTAGCGGGAGGGCCTCGAATACTTACGAGCAGTACTTC; cdr3_aa: CASSWTSGRASNTYEQYF